This T cell receptor beta chain was observed in a study of blood T cell repertoires in COVID-19. On the study more broadly: The study drew acute and convalescent COVID-19 samples from the United States, Italy and Spain. The analysed material was cDNA or gDNA that came from T cells, B-cell-depleted T cells, or PBMCs.

Per the original data handling: Counts of nucleated cells, estimated from reference gene primer amplification, were obtained. The method was immunoSEQ multiplex PCR; TCRdb's version includes in-frame clones alone and lacks a portion of them. Clone size and V and J calls were adopted from that table, with D and trimming inferred from the DNA. The data show 40,000 to 55,000 clones, 88% seen once. The CDR3 is made up of 14 amino acids. The V end lost 4 bases, the J end lost 3 bases, and 13 bases lay between the germline ends. Germline CDR1 is SGHAT and CDR2 is FQNNGV. Sequencing was done on a sample of peripheral blood. This sequence joins TRBV11-2 and TRBJ2-7; tentative D call: TRBD1 (5 bases). The sequence was collected from a man aged 50 to 59 with active COVID-19. The CDR3 bases are TGTGCCAGCAGCTCCACGACAGAGCACTACGAGCAGTACTTC. Translating gives CASSSTTEHYEQYF.